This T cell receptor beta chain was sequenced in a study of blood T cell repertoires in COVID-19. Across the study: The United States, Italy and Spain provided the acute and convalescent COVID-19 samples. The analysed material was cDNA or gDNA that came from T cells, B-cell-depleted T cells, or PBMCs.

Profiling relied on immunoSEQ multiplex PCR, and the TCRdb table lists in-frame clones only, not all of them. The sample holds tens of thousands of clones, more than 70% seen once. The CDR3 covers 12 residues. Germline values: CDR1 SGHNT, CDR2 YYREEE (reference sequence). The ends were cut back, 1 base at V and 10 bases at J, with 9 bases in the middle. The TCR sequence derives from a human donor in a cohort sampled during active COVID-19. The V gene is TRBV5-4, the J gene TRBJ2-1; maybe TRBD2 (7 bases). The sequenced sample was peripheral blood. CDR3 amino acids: CASSLWGGEQFF. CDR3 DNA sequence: TGTGCCAGCAGCTTGTGGGGGGGCGAGCAGTTCTTC.